These 24 T cell receptor beta chains were sequenced from one sample in a study of early T cells in non-severe SARS-CoV-2 infection (dated by TCRdb to the early 2020s). Receptor amplification or capture employed 5' RACE. Sequencing relied on a NextSeq 500. TCRdb reran the public reads through fastp at Q25 and MiXCR, keeping productive beta chains. Rows with one shared CDR3 protein collapse into an entry with the most common genes and DNA. The sample yields approximately 77,000 distinct CDR3 sequences; approximately 5% were counted once. The leading ten clones occupy about 7% of the sample. The specimen comprised whole blood, sampled at baseline. The source of these receptors is an adult who was a healthcare worker with PCR-confirmed SARS-CoV-2 infection or an uninfected control (not recorded which).

This clonotype came up many times. V and J are TRBV5-8 and TRBJ1-3; 7 nucleotides line up with TRBD1. CDR1 is SGHTS, CDR2 YDEGEE, per germline. This CDR3 region has 13 residues. The V and J ends lost 6 bases and 4 bases, in that order; junction bases with no gene match: 4. CDR3 amino acids: CASIDRVGNTIYF. DNA for the CDR3: TGTGCCAGCATCGACAGGGTCGGAAACACCATATATTTT.

V gene TRBV12-5 combines with J gene TRBJ2-6; no reliable D call. The V gene's germline CDR1 is LGHNT and CDR2 FRNRAP. V lost 1 base to trimming and J lost 2 bases, with 6 bases between them. This CDR3 contains 15 residues. The CDR3 coding sequence is TGTGCTAGTGGTTTGGCAGTCCCTGGGGCCAACGTCCTGACTTTC. Residues: CASGLAVPGANVLTF.

This chain uses TRBV6-6 with TRBJ2-1, with 11 bases lining up with TRBD2. Trimming cost V 6 bases and J 12 bases; bases outside gene matches: 7. The CDR3 has 13 residues. Germline values: CDR1 MNHNY, CDR2 SVGAGI (reference sequence). The chain's CDR3 is CASSPSLAGVQFF. CDR3 DNA sequence: TGTGCCAGCAGCCCCTCACTAGCGGGAGTGCAGTTCTTC.

This clonotype was detected only a few times. The chain employs TRBV29-1 and TRBJ2-1; 8 nucleotides match TRBD2. V dropped 8 bases and J dropped 4; count of bases not matched to a gene: 7. This CDR3 contains 13 residues. Germline-derived CDR1 and CDR2 are SQVTM and ANQGSEA. The DNA of the CDR3 is TGCAGCTCCGGAGCGGGAGATTACAATGAGCAGTTCTTC. This encodes CSSGAGDYNEQFF.

This clonotype was counted ten times or more. The rearrangement joins TRBV28 to TRBJ2-1; 9 bases fit TRBD1. Germline CDR1 reads MDHEN; CDR2 reads SYDVKM. The CDR3 is 12 residues long. The ends lost 8 bases at V and 15 bases at J; junction bases unmatched: 11. CDR3 in DNA: TGTGCCAGCCATATGAAGGGGACAGGGTGGTTCTTC. This encodes CASHMKGTGWFF.

This clonotype was picked up many times. J is TRBJ1-5 and V is TRBV6-1; maybe TRBD1 (6 bases). This CDR3 is 14 amino acids long. CDR1 and CDR2 from the germline V gene are MNHNS and SASEGT. The V and J ends lost 7 bases and 7 bases respectively, with 17 bases between them. The chain's CDR3 is CASTLGATRQPQHF. In DNA, the CDR3 is TGTGCCAGCACCCTGGGGGCGACGAGACAGCCCCAGCATTTT.

This clonotype was detected many times. The CDR3 DNA reads TGCAGTGCTAGATGGGGACAGGGACCTTACAATGAGCAGTTCTTC. This encodes CSARWGQGPYNEQFF. This chain uses TRBV20-1 with TRBJ2-1; 9 positions match TRBD1. V lost 2 bases to trimming and J lost 4 bases; unmatched junction nucleotides: 6. Germline V gives CDR1 DFQATT, CDR2 SNEGSKA (reference sequence). This CDR3 contains 15 residues.

This clonotype was found a few times. The gene calls are TRBV20-1 and TRBJ2-7; the D gene is possibly TRBD2 (5 bases). CDR1 DFQATT and CDR2 SNEGSKA come from the germline V gene (reference sequence). CDR3 length: 15 residues. Trimming took 5 bases from V and 2 from J, leaving 19 bases between them. The CDR3 nucleotides read TGCAGTGCTCCTTACCCTAGCATAAAGCCCTACGAGCAGTACTTC. Its protein product is CSAPYPSIKPYEQYF.

This clonotype occurred many times. The V call is TRBV20-1, the J call TRBJ2-1; 7 bases line up with TRBD2. Germline V gene lookup returns CDR1 DFQATT and CDR2 SNEGSKA (reference sequence). This CDR3 has 15 residues. After removal of 3 bases from V and 3 bases from J, the junction contained 8 bases not matched to a gene. The DNA of the CDR3 is TGCAGTGCTAGTACCCGGGACTATTACTACAATGAGCAGTTCTTC. It specifies CSASTRDYYYNEQFF.

The rearrangement links TRBV11-2 to TRBJ1-2, with a possible D match to TRBD1 (5 bases). The V end was cut by 2 bases, the J end by 14 bases, with 12 bases between. The CDR3 loop spans 11 amino acids. Germline V gene data show CDR1 as SGHAT and CDR2 as FQNNGV. In DNA, the CDR3 is TGTGCCAGCAGCTTACATGGGGCCGGTACCTTC. Amino acids: CASSLHGAGTF.

This clonotype was observed at least ten times. The genes are TRBV4-2 and TRBJ1-2, with unresolved D. This CDR3 is 13 amino acids long. Trimming left V 4 bases short and J 8 bases short, with 14 bases between. The germline CDR1 and CDR2 sequences are LGHNA and YNFKEQ. The CDR3 DNA sequence: TGTGCCAGCAGCCCTCAGACCTTAAAGGGCTACACCTTC. This sequence encodes CASSPQTLKGYTF.

This clonotype turned up a few times. The V and J genes are TRBV30 and TRBJ2-3, with D maybe TRBD2 (6 bases). The V end was cut by 2 bases, the J end by 5 bases, with 11 bases between. Germline-derived CDR1 and CDR2 are GTSNPN and SVGIG (reference sequence). This CDR3 region has 13 residues. CDR3 residues: CAWSLMGGDTQYF. The CDR3 nucleotides read TGTGCCTGGAGTCTTATGGGGGGAGATACGCAGTATTTT.

This clonotype was counted at least ten times. This chain links TRBV6-6 with TRBJ1-2; D may be TRBD1 (5 bases). This CDR3 spans 14 amino acids. The V end was cut by 6 bases, the J end by 6 bases, with 17 bases between. CDR1 is MNHNY, CDR2 SVGAGI, per germline (reference sequence). The CDR3 loop reads CASSSGLSRDGYTF. DNA of the CDR3: TGTGCCAGCAGCTCGGGACTCTCCAGGGATGGCTACACCTTC.

There are many counts of this clonotype. This sequence joins TRBV20-1 and TRBJ2-3; 9 bases align to TRBD1. CDR3 length: 15 amino acids. V gave up 6 bases and J gave up 2 bases; unmatched junction bases: 9. Germline values: CDR1 DFQATT, CDR2 SNEGSKA (reference sequence). The CDR3 DNA is TGCAGTGCCTTTTCCGGGACAGGGTTCACAGATACGCAGTATTTT. It encodes CSAFSGTGFTDTQYF.

Regarding this clonotype: A read error may be the cause here, since a much bigger clone is one base away. The V and J genes are TRBV7-2 and TRBJ2-7; no clear D gene. The germline V and J ends were trimmed by 7 bases and 0 bases, with 13 bases remaining between them. This CDR3 contains 14 residues. The germline CDR1 and CDR2 sequences are SGHTA and FQGNSA. The CDR3 loop is CASIRWGSSYEQYF. For the CDR3, the DNA is TGTGCCAGCATCCGATGGGGAAGCTCCTACGAGCAGTACTTC.

This clonotype was detected many times. The CDR3 DNA reads TGTGCCAGCAGTTTGAAGACTAGCGGGACAGATACGCAGTATTTT. It specifies CASSLKTSGTDTQYF. The genes are TRBV27 and TRBJ2-3; TRBD2 aligns across 10 bases. The J segment lost 3 bases and the V segment lost 3 bases, leaving 3 bases of the junction unmatched. The length of the CDR3 is 15 residues. The germline V gene has CDR1 MNHEY and CDR2 SMNVEV (reference sequence).

The chain joins TRBV11-3 to TRBJ2-1; possibly TRBD1 for D (5 bases). This CDR3 spans 15 amino acids. V lost 2 bases and J 8 bases, leaving 16 bases between the germline ends. The germline gives CDR1 SGHNT, CDR2 YENEEA. CDR3 residues: CASSLRVAETDEQFF. Here the CDR3 DNA reads TGTGCCAGCAGCTTAAGGGTGGCGGAGACAGATGAGCAGTTCTTC.

V usage is TRBV2 and J usage is TRBJ2-1; D perhaps matches TRBD2 (6 bases). The CDR3 runs 13 residues. Per germline, CDR1 SNHLY and CDR2 FYNNEI. Trimming pared 7 bases from V and 6 bases from J, leaving 13 bases between. The CDR3 DNA follows: TGTGCCAGCACCCCCCGGAGGGTCAATGAGCAGTTCTTC. Protein: CASTPRRVNEQFF. The full variable domain, completed using reference TRBV2 and TRBJ2-1, is EPEVTQTPSHQVTQMGQEVILRCVPISNHLYFYWYRQILGQKVEFLVSFYNNEISEKSEIFDDQFSVERPDGSNFTLKIRSTKLEDSAMYFCASTPRRVNEQFFGPGTRLTVL.

This clonotype was recorded at least ten times. The chain recombines TRBV6-2 or TRBV6-3 with TRBJ2-1; 7 nucleotides line up with TRBD2. The trim removed 10 bases at V and 1 base at J, leaving 13 bases unmatched. The CDR3 contains 16 residues. From germline, CDR1 is MNHEY and CDR2 SVGEGT. The CDR3 DNA follows: TGTGCCATCGGGGACCGGACTAGTGCGTCCTACAATGAGCAGTTCTTC. This codes for CAIGDRTSASYNEQFF.

The chain is built from TRBV7-9 and TRBJ2-3, with unresolved D. Germline V CDR1 and CDR2: SEHNR, FQNEAQ (reference sequence). Trimming removed 9 bases from V and 4 bases from J, with 11 bases in between. The CDR3 covers 12 residues. This chain's CDR3 is CASRIGSDTQYF. CDR3 DNA sequence: TGTGCCAGTAGAATCGGGTCAGATACGCAGTATTTT.

This clonotype was observed at least ten times. The chain combines TRBV11-2 with TRBJ2-3; no clear D. The germline gives CDR1 SGHAT, CDR2 FQNNGV. V gave up 2 bases and J gave up 0 bases, with 12 bases separating them. The CDR3 has 16 amino acids. The chain's CDR3 is CASSLLIGVSTDTQYF. The CDR3, as DNA: TGTGCCAGCAGCTTATTAATTGGGGTTAGCACAGATACGCAGTATTTT.

This clonotype has ten or more counts. This rearrangement joins TRBV28 to TRBJ1-1; D call uncertain. Germline CDR1 reads MDHEN; CDR2 reads SYDVKM. V shed 5 bases and J shed 2 bases, with 15 bases lying between them. The CDR3 is 15 residues long. CDR3 coding DNA: TGTGCCAGCAGTACCCACTCCTACCCCAACACTGAAGCTTTCTTT. It yields the protein CASSTHSYPNTEAFF.

This clonotype came up a few times. The J gene is TRBJ2-1, the V gene TRBV4-1, with TRBD2 matching 10 bases. V was pared by 4 bases and J by 4 bases, with 13 bases of the junction left unmatched. The CDR3 spans 18 residues. The germline CDR1 and CDR2 sequences are MGHRA and YSYEKL. The CDR3 sequence: CASSPSYFSGRTYNEQFF. The CDR3, as DNA: TGCGCCAGCAGCCCATCCTACTTTAGCGGGAGGACTTACAATGAGCAGTTCTTC.

In its sample, this clonotype was seen a few times. The chain carries TRBV11-2 and TRBJ2-3; possible D gene TRBD1, 5 bases. This CDR3 has 15 residues. In germline, CDR1 is SGHAT, CDR2 FQNNGV. V was trimmed by 2 bases and J by 3 bases, leaving 12 bases between them. CDR3 sequence: CASSLSPGLTDTQYF. Written as DNA, the CDR3 is TGTGCCAGCAGCTTATCGCCAGGGTTAACAGATACGCAGTATTTT.